Sequencing of this T cell receptor (beta chain) was carried out in a study of chemoradiotherapy in HPV16-positive cancers. The sample holds a few counts of this clone. Antigen unknown. Sequenced by immunoSEQ multiplex PCR; TCRdb stores in-frame clones only, minus some. Here the sample spans roughly 9,300 clones, around 70% being singletons. Points from the study as a whole: Functional assays defining HPV-specific T cells used only a couple of HPV16-positive patients.

V was shortened by 0 bases and J by 5 bases, with 14 bases between the two germline ends. The CDR3 consists of 15 residues. Germline values: CDR1 SGHRS, CDR2 YFSETQ. This specimen was taken from a patient who underwent chemoradiotherapy. The sequence came from a human donor with HPV-associated anogenital cancer. This rearrangement joins TRBV5-1 to TRBJ2-5, with D perhaps assigned TRBD1 or TRBD2 (6 bases each). The CDR3 is CASSLGGGLWETQYF. In nucleotides, the CDR3 is TGCGCCAGCAGCTTGGGAGGGGGACTCTGGGAGACCCAGTACTTC.